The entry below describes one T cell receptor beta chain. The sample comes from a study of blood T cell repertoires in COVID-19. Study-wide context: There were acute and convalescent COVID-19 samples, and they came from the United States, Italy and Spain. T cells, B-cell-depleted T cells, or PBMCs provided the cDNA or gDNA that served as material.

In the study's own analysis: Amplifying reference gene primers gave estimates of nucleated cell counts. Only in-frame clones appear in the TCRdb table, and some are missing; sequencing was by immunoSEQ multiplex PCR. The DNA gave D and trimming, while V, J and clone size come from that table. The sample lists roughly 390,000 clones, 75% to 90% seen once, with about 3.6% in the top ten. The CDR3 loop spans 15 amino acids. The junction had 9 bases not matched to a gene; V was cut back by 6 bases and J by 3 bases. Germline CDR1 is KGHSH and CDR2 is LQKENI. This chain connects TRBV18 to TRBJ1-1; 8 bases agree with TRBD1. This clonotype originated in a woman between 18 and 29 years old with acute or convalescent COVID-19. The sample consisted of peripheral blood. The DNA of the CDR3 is TGTGCCAGCTCGGAACCAGGGGGCGGGCACACTGAAGCTTTCTTT. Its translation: CASSEPGGGHTEAFF.